This is a list of T cell receptor beta chains from one sample in a study of T cell changes during pregnancy in multiple sclerosis. Some clones are missing from TCRdb's copy, which holds only in-frame ones; the method was immunoSEQ multiplex PCR. The sample includes under 75,000 clones, about 90% of them seen just once. The sample here was peripheral blood, taken in the first trimester of pregnancy. These receptors originate from a female donor with multiple sclerosis, enrolled in a pregnancy study. CDR3s include the opening cysteine and the closing phenylalanine or tryptophan. The order of the fields is CDR3 protein, CDR3 DNA, V gene, D gene, J gene, clone size. A D gene is named only where the DNA matches it firmly. Some rows mark clone size as missing; the rest say once, few, many or name a class of expanded clone.

CASSQDWGTSSVYEQYF | TGTGCCAGCAGCCAAGATTGGGGGACATCGAGCGTCTACGAGCAGTACTTC | TRBV14 | NA | TRBJ2-7 | NA
CAWRTSGVQAFF | TGTGCCTGGAGAACCTCAGGGGTTCAAGCTTTCTTT | TRBV30 | NA | TRBJ1-1 | NA
CASSPGQVRTDTQYF | TGCGCCAGCAGCCCCGGACAGGTTCGCACAGATACGCAGTATTTT | TRBV5-1 | TRBD1 | TRBJ2-3 | NA
CASSLRGWNTEAFF | TGTGCCAGCAGTCTCAGGGGGTGGAACACTGAAGCTTTCTTT | TRBV2 | TRBD1 | TRBJ1-1 | few
CASSLVSGGIEAFF | TGCGCCAGCAGCTTGGTCTCGGGAGGGATTGAAGCTTTCTTT | TRBV5-1 | NA | TRBJ1-1 | NA
CASSPDRSMNTEAFF | TGTGCCAGCAGCCCCGACAGATCCATGAACACTGAAGCTTTCTTT | TRBV6-5 | NA | TRBJ1-1 | NA
CASRQGETEAFF | TGTGCCAGCCGACAGGGGGAGACTGAAGCTTTCTTT | TRBV28 | TRBD1 | TRBJ1-1 | NA
CASSPTTSGGAGSLQETQYF | TGTGCCAGCTCACCAACGACAAGCGGGGGGGCCGGATCCCTCCAAGAGACCCAGTACTTC | TRBV18 | TRBD2 | TRBJ2-5 | NA
CASSVGGGGSDTQYF | TGTGCCAGCAGCGTCGGAGGGGGGGGCAGCGATACGCAGTATTTT | TRBV9 | NA | TRBJ2-3 | NA
CASSQETSVDHEQYF | TGCGCCAGCAGCCAAGAAACTAGCGTAGACCACGAGCAGTACTTC | TRBV4-1 | TRBD2 | TRBJ2-7 | NA
CASIRGGEETQYF | TGTGCCAGCATCCGAGGCGGGGAAGAGACCCAGTACTTC | TRBV28 | NA | TRBJ2-5 | NA
CASSLTGGAREKLFF | TGTGCCAGCAGCCTAACAGGGGGCGCTAGGGAAAAACTGTTTTTT | TRBV27 | TRBD1 | TRBJ1-4 | NA
CAWSGHRGHEQYF | TGTGCCTGGAGTGGGCACAGGGGCCACGAGCAGTACTTC | TRBV30 | TRBD1 | TRBJ2-7 | NA
CAWRDDINYGYTF | TGTGCCTGGAGGGATGACATAAACTATGGCTACACCTTC | TRBV30 | NA | TRBJ1-2 | NA
CASSEYRGSNSPLHF | TGTGCCAGCAGCGAATACAGGGGGAGTAATTCACCCCTCCACTTT | TRBV6-5 | TRBD1 | TRBJ1-6 | NA
CASSLRGGATNEKLFF | TGTGCCAGCAGTTTACGAGGGGGCGCAACTAATGAAAAACTGTTTTTT | TRBV28 | TRBD1 | TRBJ1-4 | NA
CASSLLTSGTVDTQYF | TGTGCCAGCAGTCTACTGACTAGCGGGACGGTAGATACGCAGTATTTT | TRBV27 | TRBD2 | TRBJ2-3 | NA
CASTDRSGNTIYF | TGTGCCAGCACTGACAGATCTGGAAACACCATATATTTT | TRBV6-5 | NA | TRBJ1-3 | NA
CASSQSSTASYNEQFF | TGCGCCAGCAGTCAATCCTCGACAGCATCATACAATGAGCAGTTCTTC | TRBV23-1 | NA | TRBJ2-1 | NA
CASIPRGQGNTEAFF | TGTGCCAGCATACCCCGGGGACAGGGGAACACTGAAGCTTTCTTT | TRBV27 | TRBD1 | TRBJ1-1 | NA
CACAQGSGNTIYF | TGTGCCTGTGCACAGGGCTCTGGAAACACCATATATTTT | TRBV30 | NA | TRBJ1-3 | NA
CASSVGLAGYNEQFF | TGTGCCAGCAGCGTAGGACTAGCTGGGTACAATGAGCAGTTCTTC | TRBV9 | TRBD2 | TRBJ2-1 | NA
CASSSDPSAPGHVFYEQYF | TGTGCCAGCAGCTCGGACCCGAGCGCACCGGGACACGTTTTCTACGAGCAGTACTTC | TRBV7-2 | NA | TRBJ2-7 | NA
CASSHRTLSGASSYNEQFF | TGCGCCAGCAGCCACCGGACTTTGAGCGGGGCAAGCTCCTACAATGAGCAGTTCTTC | TRBV5-1 | TRBD2 | TRBJ2-1 | NA
CASRSAGGMRDTQYF | TGTGCCAGCAGATCAGCGGGAGGGATGAGAGATACGCAGTATTTT | TRBV11-2 | TRBD2 | TRBJ2-3 | NA
CASSLTPPQGGGNTIYF | TGTGCCAGCAGCTTAACCCCCCCGCAGGGGGGTGGAAACACCATATATTTT | TRBV7-8 | TRBD1 | TRBJ1-3 | NA
CASSSAGLGGLVSYNEQFF | TGCGCCAGCAGCTCGGCGGGACTAGGGGGTCTCGTTAGCTACAATGAGCAGTTCTTC | TRBV5-1 | TRBD2 | TRBJ2-1 | NA
CATTTSPTRYTEAFF | TGTGCCACCACTACGTCCCCAACACGGTACACTGAAGCTTTCTTT | TRBV6-1 | NA | TRBJ1-1 | NA
CASSDRRGVNQPQHF | TGTGCCAGCAGTGACCGACGGGGGGTCAATCAGCCCCAGCATTTT | TRBV6-1 | NA | TRBJ1-5 | NA
CAISDPSETQYF | TGTGCCATCAGTGACCCTTCAGAGACCCAGTACTTC | TRBV10-3 | NA | TRBJ2-5 | NA
CASSQNRDSSYEQYF | TGCGCCAGCAGCCAAAATCGGGACAGCTCCTACGAGCAGTACTTC | TRBV4-1 | TRBD1 | TRBJ2-7 | NA
CAWTPVSGRNTEAFF | TGTGCCTGGACCCCGGTCTCGGGTCGGAACACTGAAGCTTTCTTT | TRBV30 | NA | TRBJ1-1 | NA